The present T cell receptor (beta chain) was sequenced within a study of cytomegalovirus exposure and HLA in healthy donors. On the study more broadly: One earlier analysis, a look at around 170 million T cells, found 100 million to 130 million unique TCR beta sequences. Whole-study results and caveats: Most of the CMV-associated TCR beta chains (in a later analysis) appeared to be HLA-restricted. In a later analysis, common viral pathogens appeared linked to several of the most significant clusters.

Notes on this clone: Its target is not known.

The primer mix had 60 Vbeta and 13 Jbeta primers. The protocol was immunoSEQ multiplex PCR, while the TCRdb copy is restricted to in-frame clones and leaves out a portion. In total, the table holds some 200,000 clones. The junction had 16 bases not matched to a gene; V was cut back by 4 bases and J by 4 bases. Germline V gene sequence: CDR1 SNHLY, CDR2 FYNNEI. The CDR3 sequence is 18 residues long. The clonotype was recovered from a man younger than 40 in good health and CMV-seronegative. J is TRBJ2-1 and V is TRBV2; 7 nucleotides align to TRBD2. The sample taken for sequencing was PBMCs. The CDR3 nucleotides are TGTGCCAGCAGTGGGGATCTCCTGGCTAGCGGAAAGTACAATGAGCAGTTCTTC. It yields the protein CASSGDLLASGKYNEQFF.